This passage covers 25 T cell receptor beta chains from one sample sequenced in a study of cytomegalovirus exposure and HLA in healthy donors. 60 Vbeta and 13 Jbeta primers were used in PCR. Sequencing was performed with immunoSEQ multiplex PCR; in TCRdb, only in-frame clones are kept and a portion is missing. The table lists about 120,000 clones, around four fifths of them singletons. The sample comprised PBMCs. All receptors derive from a man between 18 and 29 years old in good health and CMV-seropositive.

V and J are TRBV7-9 and TRBJ2-5; tentative D call: TRBD2 (7 bases). CDR1 is SEHNR, CDR2 FQNEAQ, per germline (reference sequence). CDR3 length: 14 amino acids. Trimming took off 5 bases at V and 5 bases at J, with 15 bases between the two ends. The chain's CDR3 is CASSLTGGGETQYF. In DNA, the CDR3 is TGTGCCAGCAGCCTGACGGGGGGCGGGGAGACCCAGTACTTC.

V usage is TRBV7-3 and J usage is TRBJ1-6; D gene unclear. The CDR3 loop spans 16 amino acids. From germline, CDR1 is SGHTA and CDR2 FQGTGA. Trimming shortened V by 5 bases and J by 0 bases, and 11 bases separated the two germline ends. The chain's CDR3 is CASSPQTSSYNSPLHF. In nucleotides, the CDR3 is TGTGCCAGCAGCCCCCAAACTAGCTCCTATAATTCACCCCTCCACTTT. Full variable domain (missing parts from reference TRBV7-3 and TRBJ1-6): GAGVSQTPSNKVTEKGKYVELRCDPISGHTALYWYRQSLGQGPEFLIYFQGTGAADDSGLPNDRFFAVRPEGSVSTLKIQRTERGDSAVYLCASSPQTSSYNSPLHFGNGTRLTVT.

This clone was counted between two and nine times. This chain uses TRBV19 with TRBJ1-4; D uncertain. The CDR3 runs to 14 residues. Trimming took 5 bases from V and 8 from J, leaving 15 bases between them. The V gene's germline CDR1 is LNHDA and CDR2 SQIVND (reference sequence). The CDR3 nucleotides read TGTGCCAGTAGTGTCATATCGGAGGTAGAAAAACTGTTTTTT. Translating it yields CASSVISEVEKLFF. The entire variable domain, with the rest obtained from reference TRBV19 and TRBJ1-4, is as follows: DGGITQSPKYLFRKEGQNVTLSCEQNLNHDAMYWYRQDPGQGLRLIYYSQIVNDFQKGDIAEGYSVSREKKESFPLTVTSAQKNPTAFYLCASSVISEVEKLFFGSGTQLSVL.

The chain employs TRBV21-1 and TRBJ1-1; the table's TRBD1 call for D was not verified on the DNA. TRBV21-1 is recorded as a pseudogene. The CDR3 runs 16 residues. The CDR3 region has the DNA TGTGCCAGTGGACAGGGGCCCCCGTTCATGAACACTGAAGCTTTCTTT. Its protein product is CASGQGPPFMNTEAFF.

The J gene is TRBJ2-7, the V gene TRBV11-2, with D perhaps matching TRBD2 (6 bases). The length of the CDR3 is 12 residues. The V end was cut by 5 bases, the J end by 7 bases, with 12 bases between. CDR1 SGHAT and CDR2 FQNNGV come from the germline V gene. The CDR3 nucleotides are TGTGCCAGCAGCCCCCCGGAGGGTGAGCAGTACTTC. Protein sequence: CASSPPEGEQYF. The full variable domain, completed using reference TRBV11-2 and TRBJ2-7, is EAGVAQSPRYKIIEKRQSVAFWCNPISGHATLYWYQQILGQGPKLLIQFQNNGVVDDSQLPKDRFSAERLKGVDSTLKIQPAKLEDSAVYLCASSPPEGEQYFGPGTRLTVT.

As DNA, the CDR3 is TGTGCCAGCAGCCCTGGCGGGGGATACTCTGGAAACACCATATATTTT. Translated, it gives CASSPGGGYSGNTIYF. This rearrangement joins TRBV7-9 to TRBJ1-3, with D possibly TRBD1 on 5 matching bases. This CDR3 is built from 16 residues. In germline, CDR1 is SEHNR, CDR2 FQNEAQ (reference sequence). With 5 bases removed from V and 0 bases from J, the gap between germline ends came to 14 bases.

The chain uses TRBV6-5 and TRBJ1-1; no definite D call. The germline V and J ends were trimmed by 6 bases and 5 bases, with 16 bases remaining between them. The germline CDR1 and CDR2 sequences are MNHEY and SVGAGI. The CDR3 totals 14 residues. The CDR3 DNA reads TGTGCCAGCAGAGACCCCTCGGGAGGGACTGAAGCTTTCTTT. This gives the protein CASRDPSGGTEAFF.

This chain connects TRBV4-1 to TRBJ1-4; D gene unclear. Deletions cut 2 bases from V and 4 bases from J, with 14 bases between. Germline CDR1 reads MGHRA; CDR2 reads YSYEKL. The CDR3 is 16 residues long. CDR3 sequence: CASSQPGRGFNEKLFF. The CDR3 DNA reads TGCGCCAGCAGCCAACCCGGACGGGGATTTAATGAAAAACTGTTTTTT.

This chain uses TRBV7-8 with TRBJ1-2; tentative D call: TRBD1 (5 bases). This CDR3 contains 15 residues. Trimming pared 5 bases from V and 0 bases from J, leaving 13 bases between. In germline, CDR1 is SGHVS, CDR2 FQNEAQ. Here the CDR3 reads CASSPVAGTNYGYTF. Here the CDR3 DNA reads TGTGCCAGCAGCCCAGTCGCAGGGACTAACTATGGCTACACCTTC.

The chain employs TRBV19 and TRBJ2-7; D ambiguous. CDR1 is LNHDA and CDR2 is SQIVND in the germline V gene (reference sequence). Trimming took 9 bases from V and 4 from J, leaving 19 bases between them. The CDR3 runs 14 residues. The CDR3 DNA reads as TGTGCCAGCCGACGACTCGATTTCCCGTACGAGCAGTACTTC. This codes for CASRRLDFPYEQYF. Looking up the rest from reference TRBV19 and TRBJ2-7 gives the full variable domain: DGGITQSPKYLFRKEGQNVTLSCEQNLNHDAMYWYRQDPGQGLRLIYYSQIVNDFQKGDIAEGYSVSREKKESFPLTVTSAQKNPTAFYLCASRRLDFPYEQYFGPGTRLTVT.

This clone was seen just once. The chain carries TRBV28 and TRBJ1-1; D unresolved. CDR1 and CDR2 (germline): MDHEN, SYDVKM. The CDR3 consists of 16 residues. The ends were cut back, 6 bases at V and 7 bases at J, with 24 bases in the middle. The CDR3 sequence: CASSSRGLGRMGEAFF. In DNA form, the CDR3 reads TGTGCCAGCAGCTCCCGAGGGTTGGGGAGGATGGGTGAAGCTTTCTTT.

This clone was detected only a few times. The chain employs TRBV9 and TRBJ2-7, with 9 positions matching TRBD2. The CDR3 is 16 residues long. Germline V gene data show CDR1 as SGDLS and CDR2 as YYNGEE. J lost 3 bases, V lost 0 bases, and 7 bases had no gene match. The DNA for the CDR3 is TGTGCCAGCAGCGTAGGTGGTAGCGGGGGTATCTACGAGCAGTACTTC. Translation gives CASSVGGSGGIYEQYF.

The chain is built from TRBV7-2 and TRBJ2-5; 7 bases align to TRBD2. The CDR3 sequence is 13 residues long. After removal of 4 bases from V and 5 bases from J, the junction contained 4 bases not matched to a gene. Looked up from germline, CDR1 is SGHTA and CDR2 is FQGNSA. For the CDR3, the DNA is TGTGCCAGCAGCTGGGGGGGTTGGGAGACCCAGTACTTC. This gives the protein CASSWGGWETQYF. The entire variable domain, with the rest obtained from reference TRBV7-2 and TRBJ2-5, is as follows: GAGVSQSPSNKVTEKGKDVELRCDPISGHTALYWYRQSLGQGLEFLIYFQGNSAPDKSGLPSDRFSAERTGGSVSTLTIQRTQQEDSAVYLCASSWGGWETQYFGPGTRLLVL.

This rearrangement joins TRBV19 to TRBJ1-3, with D possibly being TRBD1 (6 bases). Germline CDR1 is LNHDA and CDR2 is SQIVND (reference sequence). Deletions cut 6 bases from V and 0 bases from J, with 9 bases between. This CDR3 is built from 14 residues. CDR3 in amino acids: CASSTGSSGNTIYF. CDR3 DNA sequence: TGTGCCAGTAGCACAGGGAGCTCTGGAAACACCATATATTTT.

This rearrangement joins TRBV2 to TRBJ1-1; 11 bases agree with TRBD1. The J segment lost 4 bases and the V segment lost 10 bases, leaving 5 bases of the junction unmatched. CDR1 and CDR2 from the germline V gene are SNHLY and FYNNEI. This CDR3 spans 13 amino acids. This CDR3 is CATPGTGGTEAFF. The CDR3 coding sequence is TGTGCCACTCCCGGGACAGGGGGCACTGAAGCTTTCTTT.

This rearrangement joins TRBV11-2 to TRBJ2-2; possible D gene TRBD1, 5 bases. The V end was cut by 3 bases, the J end by 7 bases, with 9 bases between. The CDR3 consists of 13 residues. The V gene's germline CDR1 is SGHAT and CDR2 FQNNGV. The CDR3 DNA sequence: TGTGCCAGCAGCTTGCGACAGATCGGGGAGCTGTTTTTT. It encodes CASSLRQIGELFF.

V and J are TRBV7-9 and TRBJ2-2; 9 bases align to TRBD1. Germline CDR1 and CDR2: SEHNR and FQNEAQ (reference sequence). Trimming took 5 bases from V and 8 from J; bases not matched to a gene: 3. The length of the CDR3 is 13 residues. The chain's CDR3 is CASSPGQGGELFF. The CDR3 bases are TGTGCCAGCAGCCCCGGACAGGGGGGGGAGCTGTTTTTT.

The chain is built from TRBV28 and TRBJ2-2, with unresolved D. The CDR3 covers 16 residues. Trimming took off 4 bases at V and 4 bases at J, with 16 bases between the two ends. From germline, CDR1 is MDHEN and CDR2 SYDVKM. CDR3 coding DNA: TGTGCCAGCAGTTCCATTGGTGAGGCGGTCACCGGGGAGCTGTTTTTT. Its translation is CASSSIGEAVTGELFF.

This chain uses TRBV7-8 with TRBJ2-3; D not certain. V shed 1 base and J shed 6 bases, with 17 bases lying between them. Germline V lookup: CDR1 SGHVS, CDR2 FQNEAQ. This CDR3 has 16 residues. Here the CDR3 DNA reads TGTGCCAGCAGCTTAGGCGGCCTGTCCCGTCCGGATACGCAGTATTTT. Translation: CASSLGGLSRPDTQYF.

The V call is TRBV30, the J call TRBJ1-6; D is perhaps TRBD1 (5 bases). This CDR3 has 16 residues. The ends were cut back, 5 bases at V and 8 bases at J, with 22 bases in the middle. CDR1 GTSNPN and CDR2 SVGIG come from the germline V gene (reference sequence). CDR3 amino acids: CAWGSRGVSRDSPLHF. CDR3 DNA sequence: TGTGCCTGGGGTAGTCGGGGGGTGTCCCGGGATTCACCCCTCCACTTT.

This chain connects TRBV7-7 to TRBJ2-3; D possibly corresponds to TRBD1 (6 bases). Germline assignment: CDR1 SSHAT and CDR2 FNYEAQ (reference sequence). V lost 5 bases to trimming and J lost 2 bases, with 17 bases between them. The CDR3 extends over 16 amino acids. CDR3: CASSPYGTPYTDTQYF. The CDR3 nucleotides read TGTGCCAGCAGCCCCTACGGGACACCATACACAGATACGCAGTATTTT.

V gene TRBV27 combines with J gene TRBJ1-2, with D possibly matching TRBD1 (6 bases). Germline values: CDR1 MNHEY, CDR2 SMNVEV (reference sequence). V lost 0 bases and J 4 bases, leaving 9 bases between the germline ends. The CDR3 runs to 14 residues. The CDR3 reads CASSLSDSLYGYTF. CDR3 nucleotide sequence: TGTGCCAGCAGTTTATCGGACAGCCTCTATGGCTACACCTTC.

In the case of this clone: Other DNA variants within this sample encode the same CDR3. The J gene is TRBJ1-5, the V gene TRBV29-1; 7 nucleotides match TRBD1. The CDR3 totals 12 residues. Looked up from germline, CDR1 is SQVTM and CDR2 is ANQGSEA. V shed 6 bases and J 4 bases; nucleotides not matched to a gene: 3. As DNA, the CDR3 is TGCAGCGTCGCACAGGGGAATCAGCCCCAGCATTTT. Protein: CSVAQGNQPQHF.

The chain links TRBV18 to TRBJ2-7; TRBD1 matches 9 bases. The CDR3 length is 14 residues. Per germline, CDR1 KGHSH and CDR2 LQKENI. Trimming removed 2 bases from V and 7 bases from J; junction bases left unmatched: 6. Here the CDR3 DNA reads TGTGCCAGCTCACCAAGGGACAGGGCGGGGGAGCAGTACTTC. Translated, it gives CASSPRDRAGEQYF.

This chain connects TRBV27 to TRBJ2-1; 13 bases agree with TRBD2. Germline CDR1 MNHEY, CDR2 SMNVEV (reference sequence). This CDR3 is built from 14 residues. The ends lost 2 bases at V and 8 bases at J; junction bases unmatched: 0. The CDR3 protein is CASSLGLAGDEQFF. The CDR3 region has the DNA TGTGCCAGCAGTTTAGGACTAGCGGGGGATGAGCAGTTCTTC.